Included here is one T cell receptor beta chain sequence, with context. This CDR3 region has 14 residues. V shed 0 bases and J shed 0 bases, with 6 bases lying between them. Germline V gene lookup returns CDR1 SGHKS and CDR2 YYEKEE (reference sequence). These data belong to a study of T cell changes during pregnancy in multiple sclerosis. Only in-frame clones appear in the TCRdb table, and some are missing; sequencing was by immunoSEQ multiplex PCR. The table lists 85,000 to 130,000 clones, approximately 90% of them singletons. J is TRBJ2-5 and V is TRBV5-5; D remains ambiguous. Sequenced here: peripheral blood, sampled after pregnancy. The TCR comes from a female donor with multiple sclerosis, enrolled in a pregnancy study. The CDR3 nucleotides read TGTGCCAGCAGCTTGGCTCTATACCAAGAGACCCAGTACTTC. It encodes CASSLALYQETQYF.